These 19 T cell receptor beta chains originate from one sample sequenced in a study of T-cell memory formation after mild COVID-19 (dated by TCRdb to about 2021). Receptors were amplified or captured by 5' RACE. Instrument used: Illumina NovaSeq 6000. The raw public reads went through TCRdb reprocessing: fastp at Q25, MiXCR clone calling, in-frame beta chains kept. Duplicate CDR3 protein sequences are folded into a single record with the most common DNA and genes. A total of about 190,000 distinct CDR3 sequences appear in this sample, 18% of them only once. Of the sample, 2.4% is held by the ten largest clones. The material sequenced was PBMCs or a T cell subset sorted from them (not recorded which). The source of these receptors is an adult woman who had mild COVID-19 (a few samples of this study predate the infection). The sample titles of this study are shuffled in the database, so cell type and time point are left out; the donor was told from shared clones.

This clonotype was counted a few times. The chain joins TRBV5-1 to TRBJ2-5; 8 positions agree with TRBD2. Germline V CDR1 and CDR2: SGHRS, YFSETQ. V trimming: 4 bases; J trimming: 2 bases; junction bases outside the gene matches: 10. This CDR3 is 16 amino acids long. CDR3 coding DNA: TGCGCCAGCAGCCCCTCAGCGGGGGCGCCGCAAGAGACCCAGTACTTC. Translation: CASSPSAGAPQETQYF.

This clonotype was recorded a few times. This sequence joins TRBV18 and TRBJ2-3, with 10 bases fitting TRBD2. V trimming: 3 bases; J trimming: 8 bases; junction bases outside the gene matches: 11. Germline assignment: CDR1 KGHSH and CDR2 LQKENI. The CDR3 sequence is 16 residues long. In DNA form, the CDR3 reads TGTGCCAGCTCACCGGCCTCCCCAAGCGGGGGGGGTACGCAGTATTTT. Translating gives CASSPASPSGGGTQYF. Using reference TRBV18 and TRBJ2-3 for the parts outside the CDR3, the full variable domain is NAGVMQNPRHLVRRRGQEARLRCSPMKGHSHVYWYRQLPEEGLKFMVYLQKENIIDESGMPKERFSAEFPKEGPSILRIQQVVRGDSAAYFCASSPASPSGGGTQYFGPGTRLTVL.

This clonotype has a handful of counts. The chain links TRBV2 to TRBJ2-1; 7 nucleotides agree with TRBD1. The CDR3 consists of 13 residues. The ends lost 5 bases at V and 10 bases at J; junction bases unmatched: 8. Germline CDR1 SNHLY, CDR2 FYNNEI. The CDR3 spells CASSSDRVGEQFF. The CDR3, as DNA: TGTGCCAGCAGTTCCGACAGGGTGGGCGAGCAGTTCTTC. Using reference TRBV2 and TRBJ2-1 for the parts outside the CDR3, the full variable domain is EPEVTQTPSHQVTQMGQEVILRCVPISNHLYFYWYRQILGQKVEFLVSFYNNEISEKSEIFDDQFSVERPDGSNFTLKIRSTKLEDSAMYFCASSSDRVGEQFFGPGTRLTVL.

This clonotype was picked up a small number of times. The V and J genes are TRBV7-2 and TRBJ2-1; D is ambiguous. The V end lost 3 bases, the J end lost 7 bases, and 10 bases lay between the germline ends. Germline CDR1 SGHTA, CDR2 FQGNSA. The CDR3 is 13 amino acids. CDR3 protein: CASSFENGNEQFF. The CDR3 DNA reads as TGTGCCAGCAGCTTTGAGAACGGGAATGAGCAGTTCTTC. Combining the CDR3 with reference TRBV7-2 and TRBJ2-1 gives the whole variable domain GAGVSQSPSNKVTEKGKDVELRCDPISGHTALYWYRQSLGQGLEFLIYFQGNSAPDKSGLPSDRFSAERTGGSVSTLTIQRTQQEDSAVYLCASSFENGNEQFFGPGTRLTVL.

The sample holds a few counts of this clonotype. This chain links TRBV20-1 with TRBJ2-7; 8 nucleotides agree with TRBD1. With 3 bases clipped from V and 0 bases from J, the junction kept 7 bases outside the gene matches. This CDR3 comprises 15 residues. The germline CDR1 and CDR2 sequences are DFQATT and SNEGSKA (reference sequence). The CDR3 reads CSARTDRASSYEQYF. The CDR3 DNA is TGCAGTGCTAGGACGGACAGGGCAAGCTCCTACGAGCAGTACTTC.

This clonotype was detected a few times. The V gene is TRBV24-1, the J gene TRBJ1-1, with 9 bases fitting TRBD1. Trimming removed 9 bases from V and 1 base from J; junction bases left unmatched: 2. The CDR3 is 13 amino acids. Germline CDR1 is KGHDR and CDR2 is SFDVKD. The chain's CDR3 is CATGQGPNTEAFF. Written as DNA, the CDR3 is TGTGCCACCGGACAGGGGCCGAACACTGAAGCTTTCTTT.

The chain recombines TRBV7-2 with TRBJ1-6; D is possibly TRBD1 (6 bases). Germline CDR1 SGHTA, CDR2 FQGNSA. This CDR3 region has 16 residues. The V end was cut by 5 bases, the J end by 7 bases, with 18 bases between. CDR3 loop: CASSPTSRGRNSPLHF. Here the CDR3 DNA reads TGTGCCAGCAGCCCGACGTCCAGGGGCAGAAATTCACCCCTCCACTTT.

This clonotype was seen only a few times. The junction does not match germline at one end; this may be a read error. The chain couples TRBV7-2 to TRBJ2-1; TRBD2 matches 7 bases. The CDR3 runs 11 residues. Per the germline V gene, CDR1 is SGHTA and CDR2 is FQGNSA. DNA of the CDR3: TGTGCCAGCAGCCTAGGTTCCGGCGGGAGCTTC. Its protein product is CASSLGSGGSF.

The V and J genes are TRBV9 and TRBJ1-1; a possible D gene is TRBD1 (5 bases). CDR1 and CDR2 from the germline V gene are SGDLS and YYNGEE. V gave up 4 bases and J gave up 1 base, with 11 bases separating them. The CDR3 spans 14 residues. The CDR3 sequence: CASSKQASNTEAFF. The CDR3, as DNA: TGTGCCAGCAGCAAACAGGCGTCGAACACTGAAGCTTTCTTT. Using reference TRBV9 and TRBJ1-1 for the parts outside the CDR3, the full variable domain is DSGVTQTPKHLITATGQRVTLRCSPRSGDLSVYWYQQSLDQGLQFLIQYYNGEERAKGNILERFSAQQFPDLHSELNLSSLELGDSALYFCASSKQASNTEAFFGQGTRLTVV.

This clonotype was counted ten times or more. The V gene is TRBV12-3 or TRBV12-4, the J gene TRBJ1-3; TRBD1 aligns across 8 bases. The CDR3 covers 14 residues. The V gene end was trimmed by 5 bases and the J gene end by 3 bases; junction bases not matched to a gene: 3. The CDR3 region is CASSGRGLGNTIYF. The CDR3, as DNA: TGTGCCAGCAGTGGCAGGGGGCTTGGAAACACCATATATTTT.

V and J are TRBV10-3 and TRBJ2-7, with TRBD1 as a possible D gene (6 bases). This CDR3 spans 9 amino acids. Trimming removed 11 bases at V and 6 bases at J, with 8 bases between. Germline CDR1 ENHRY, CDR2 SYGVKD. CDR3 amino acids: CAQGSEQYF. The CDR3 DNA reads as TGTGCCCAGGGGAGCGAGCAGTACTTC.

This chain joins TRBV24-1 and TRBJ2-1, with 9 bases that match TRBD2. V lost 4 bases and J lost 5; bases outside the gene matches: 11. The CDR3 length is 17 residues. Germline assignment: CDR1 KGHDR and CDR2 SFDVKD. CDR3 loop: CATSEGGASSGNNEQFF. In nucleotides, the CDR3 is TGTGCCACCAGTGAAGGTGGTGCGTCTAGCGGGAACAATGAGCAGTTCTTC.

This clonotype occurred a few times. V is TRBV7-2 and J is TRBJ1-2; 7 bases align to TRBD1. V was pared by 6 bases and J by 0 bases, with 4 bases of the junction left unmatched. This CDR3 has 14 amino acids. Looked up from germline, CDR1 is SGHTA and CDR2 is FQGNSA. CDR3 residues: CASRRTGANYGYTF. DNA for the CDR3: TGTGCCAGCAGGAGGACAGGAGCTAACTATGGCTACACCTTC.

V and J are TRBV12-3 or TRBV12-4 and TRBJ2-7, with TRBD1 as a possible D gene (7 bases). The length of the CDR3 is 11 residues. The V end lost 6 bases, the J end lost 10 bases, and 13 bases lay between the germline ends. The CDR3 DNA reads as TGTGCCAGCAGCGCGGGACAGCTCCAGTACTTC. Protein: CASSAGQLQYF.

V usage is TRBV24-1 and J usage is TRBJ1-5; TRBD1 matches 8 bases. Losses at the gene ends were 4 bases for V and 4 bases for J; bases not matched to a gene: 5. Per germline, CDR1 KGHDR and CDR2 SFDVKD. The CDR3 consists of 15 residues. In DNA form, the CDR3 reads TGTGCCACCAGTGACCCCGGGACAGGAAATCAGCCCCAGCATTTT. This sequence encodes CATSDPGTGNQPQHF.

This clonotype was picked up a small number of times. CDR3 sequence: CASSFPAGLAGQETQYF. As DNA, the CDR3 is TGTGCCAGCAGTTTTCCCGCCGGACTAGCGGGGCAGGAGACCCAGTACTTC. The chain has TRBV12-3 or TRBV12-4 and TRBJ2-5; 12 bases align to TRBD2. This CDR3 is built from 17 residues. Losses at the gene ends were 3 bases for V and 5 bases for J; bases not matched to a gene: 10.

This clonotype has a handful of counts. This chain connects TRBV20-1 to TRBJ2-4, with no clear D. This CDR3 comprises 14 residues. V dropped 6 bases and J dropped 0 bases, with 12 bases sitting between them. The germline gives CDR1 DFQATT, CDR2 SNEGSKA (reference sequence). Here the CDR3 reads CSASSGLAKNIQYF. In DNA, the CDR3 is TGCAGTGCGTCGTCCGGGCTAGCCAAAAACATTCAGTACTTC.

This chain connects TRBV7-9 to TRBJ1-4, with TRBD1 identical over 9 bases. The trim removed 7 bases at V and 7 bases at J, leaving 7 bases unmatched. Germline CDR1 and CDR2: SEHNR and FQNEAQ (reference sequence). The CDR3 totals 14 residues. The CDR3 bases are TGTGCCAGCACACCGGGACAGGGAATTGAAAAACTGTTTTTT. Its translation: CASTPGQGIEKLFF.

This sequence joins TRBV11-2 and TRBJ2-5, with 10 positions matching TRBD2. Germline CDR1 SGHAT, CDR2 FQNNGV. This CDR3 has 16 residues. V dropped 2 bases and J dropped 5; count of bases not matched to a gene: 8. The CDR3 is CASSLRLAGLAETQYF. In DNA form, the CDR3 reads TGTGCCAGCAGCTTACGACTAGCGGGCCTAGCGGAGACCCAGTACTTC.